The clone carrying this T cell receptor (beta chain) was detected only a few times. TCRdb's copy holds only in-frame clones and misses some; the assay was immunoSEQ multiplex PCR. The profile shows some 300,000 clones, 86% of them singletons. The record originates from a study of blood T cell repertoires in COVID-19. This CDR3 region has 16 residues. Losses at the gene ends were 3 bases for V and 8 bases for J; bases not matched to a gene: 10. Germline values: CDR1 LGHDT, CDR2 YNNKEL (reference sequence). The sequencing input was peripheral blood. The sequence derives from a woman in her 70s with COVID-19, enrolled during active disease. This rearrangement joins TRBV3-1 (or the pseudogene TRBV3-2) to TRBJ1-4, with 9 bases fitting TRBD1. As DNA, the CDR3 is TGTGCCAGCAGCCACCGCACAGGGGGCGCGCGGGAAAAACTGTTTTTT. Translated: CASSHRTGGAREKLFF.